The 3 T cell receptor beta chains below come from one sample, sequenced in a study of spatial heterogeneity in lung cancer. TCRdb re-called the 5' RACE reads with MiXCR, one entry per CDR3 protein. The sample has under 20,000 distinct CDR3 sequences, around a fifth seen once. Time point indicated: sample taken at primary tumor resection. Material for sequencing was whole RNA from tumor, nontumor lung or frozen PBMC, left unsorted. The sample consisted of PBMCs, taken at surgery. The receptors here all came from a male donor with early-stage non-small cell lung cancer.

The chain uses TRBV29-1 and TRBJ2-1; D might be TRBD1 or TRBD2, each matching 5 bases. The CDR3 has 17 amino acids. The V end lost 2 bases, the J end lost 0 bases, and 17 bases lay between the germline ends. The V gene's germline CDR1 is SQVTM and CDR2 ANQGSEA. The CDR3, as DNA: TGCAGCGTTGAAATGTTTGGGGGACCTAGCTCCTACAATGAGCAGTTCTTC. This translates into CSVEMFGGPSSYNEQFF.

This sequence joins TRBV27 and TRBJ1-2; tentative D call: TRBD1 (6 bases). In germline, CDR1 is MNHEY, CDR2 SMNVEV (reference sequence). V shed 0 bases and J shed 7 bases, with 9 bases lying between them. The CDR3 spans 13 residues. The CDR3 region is CASSLSLTGGYTF. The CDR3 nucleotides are TGTGCCAGCAGTTTATCCTTGACAGGTGGCTACACCTTC.

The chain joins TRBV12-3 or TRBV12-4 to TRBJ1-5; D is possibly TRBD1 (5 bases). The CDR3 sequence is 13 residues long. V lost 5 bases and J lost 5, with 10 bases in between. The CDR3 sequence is CASSARGDQPQHF. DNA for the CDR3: TGTGCCAGCAGTGCCCGGGGGGATCAGCCCCAGCATTTT.